The 30 T cell receptor beta chains below come from one sample, sequenced in a study of vaccination and CD4 T cells after COVID-19. Indicated treatment: roughly 11-day PBMC culture with coronavirus spike peptide pools or control peptides (ViraFEST assay). Ahead of the COVID-19 pandemic (2011-2018), the CD4+ T cells of the unexposed donor were collected. Scientists ran DNA taken from cultured CD4+ T cells through the Oncomine TCR Beta short-read assay for sequencing. Each CDR3 protein is one row after TCRdb ran MiXCR on the PCR reads. Of about 1,600 distinct CDR3 sequences in the sample, about 10% were seen once. The antigens for these receptors are not known. The sample consisted of CD4+ T cells from blood, cultured in vitro. The receptors come from a human donor in good health.

This clonotype has more than one count but fewer than ten. The junction differs from germline at one of its ends, possibly a read error. This chain uses TRBV5-4 with TRBJ2-4; TRBD1 might be the D (7 bases). This CDR3 is built from 15 residues. CDR1 is SGHNT, CDR2 YYREEE, per germline (reference sequence). The CDR3, as DNA: TGTGCCAGCAGCTTCAGGGGGGCAGCCGAAAACATTCAGTACTTC. Amino acid sequence: CASSFRGAAENIQYF.

This clonotype is labeled medium-sized. This chain links TRBV29-1 with TRBJ1-2; tentatively, D is TRBD1 (5 bases). The CDR3 has 12 amino acids. Germline V gene sequence: CDR1 SQVTM, CDR2 ANQGSEA. V was shortened by 6 bases and J by 4 bases, with 12 bases between the two germline ends. CDR3 sequence: CSVGRQPYGYTF. CDR3 sequence (DNA): TGCAGCGTGGGCAGACAGCCCTATGGCTACACCTTC.

This clonotype is classed as medium-sized. The J gene is TRBJ2-5, the V gene TRBV5-1; D remains ambiguous. Germline V gene sequence: CDR1 SGHRS, CDR2 YFSETQ. The V and J ends lost 5 bases and 1 base respectively, with 9 bases between them. CDR3 length equals 13 residues. CDR3 nucleotides: TGCGCCAGCAGAAGAAGTCTCCAAGAGACCCAGTACTTC. Amino acid sequence: CASRRSLQETQYF.

The rearrangement links TRBV28 to TRBJ1-4; 7 bases are a match to TRBD1. V lost 6 bases, J lost 8 bases, and 12 bases stayed unmatched. The CDR3 totals 15 residues. Germline loops: CDR1 MDHEN, CDR2 SYDVKM. CDR3 sequence (DNA): TGTGCCAGCAGCGAAAACAGGGGATTGAGGGAAAAACTGTTTTTT. Its translation: CASSENRGLREKLFF.

This clonotype is labeled as medium-sized (0.01 to 0.1%). The chain has TRBV11-3 and TRBJ1-1; the D is unclear. The germline CDR1 and CDR2 sequences are SGHNT and YENEEA. The CDR3 is 14 amino acids. Between the trimmed V and J ends, which lost 2 bases and 4 bases, there was a span of 11 bases. CDR3 DNA: TGTGCCAGCAGCTTATGGGGAGGGAGCACTGAAGCTTTCTTT. Amino acids: CASSLWGGSTEAFF.

Within the sample, this clonotype is large (0.1 to 1%). This chain joins TRBV27 and TRBJ1-6, with 7 bases lining up with TRBD1. Germline CDR1 and CDR2: MNHEY and SMNVEV (reference sequence). CDR3 length: 14 amino acids. After removal of 4 bases from V and 9 bases from J, the junction contained 6 bases not matched to a gene. Here the CDR3 DNA reads TGTGCCAGCAGTTGGGACAGAGAGAGTTCACCCCTCCACTTT. This sequence encodes CASSWDRESSPLHF.

This clonotype is deemed medium-sized. The V call is TRBV29-1, the J call TRBJ1-1; weak D call: TRBD1 (5 bases). Trimming left V 5 bases short and J 7 bases short, with 14 bases between. Germline V gene data show CDR1 as SQVTM and CDR2 as ANQGSEA. CDR3 length: 12 residues. The DNA of the CDR3 is TGCAGCGTTCTTGGGGGTGCCCTTGAAGCTTTCTTT. Protein: CSVLGGALEAFF.

This clonotype is judged large. The J gene is TRBJ2-5, the V gene TRBV5-1, with 11 bases identical to TRBD2. Trimming at V came to 4 bases and at J to 3 bases, leaving 2 bases not matched to a gene. There are 14 residues in the CDR3. CDR1 and CDR2 (germline): SGHRS, YFSETQ. The CDR3 DNA sequence: TGCGCCAGCAGCCAGGGACTAGCGGAAGAGACCCAGTACTTC. It translates to CASSQGLAEETQYF.

In regard to this clonotype: A much bigger clone sits one base away, suggesting this may be a read error. The genes are TRBV19 and TRBJ1-2; perhaps TRBD1 as D (5 bases). This CDR3 is 13 amino acids long. Germline values: CDR1 LNHDA, CDR2 SQIVND (reference sequence). In DNA, the CDR3 is TGTACCAGTTACCAGGGTACTAACTATGGCTACACCTTC. It codes for CTSYQGTNYGYTF.

Judged by abundance, this clonotype is medium-sized. The genes are TRBV7-9 and TRBJ1-4, with D possibly TRBD1 on 5 matching bases. The CDR3 runs to 13 residues. The ends were cut back, 5 bases at V and 8 bases at J, with 12 bases in the middle. Germline V lookup: CDR1 SEHNR, CDR2 FQNEAQ (reference sequence). The CDR3 loop is CASSTRWGEKLFF. The CDR3 bases are TGTGCCAGCAGCACCCGGTGGGGGGAAAAACTGTTTTTT.

Relative to its sample, this clonotype is medium-sized. The CDR3 nucleotides are TGTGCCAGCAGTTTCGCAGGGTACGAGCAGTACTTC. This sequence encodes CASSFAGYEQYF. J is TRBJ2-7 and V is TRBV12-3 or TRBV12-4; D perhaps matches TRBD1 (5 bases). With 3 bases removed from V and 4 bases from J, the gap between germline ends came to 7 bases. CDR3 length equals 12 residues.

Details on this clonotype: A much larger clone sits a single nucleotide away, making a read error possible. The conserved phenylalanine or tryptophan is not found at the CDR3 terminus, so this likely reflects a read error. V is TRBV6-2 or TRBV6-3 and J is TRBJ2-3; D unresolved. Between the trimmed V and J ends, which lost 6 bases and 0 bases, there was a span of 7 bases. Per the germline V gene, CDR1 is MNHEY and CDR2 is SVGEGT. This CDR3 spans 13 amino acids. CDR3 region: CASRSSSTDTQYL. CDR3 sequence (DNA): TGTGCCAGCAGAAGCTCTAGCACAGATACGCAGTATCTT.

There are a few counts of this clonotype. The rearrangement links TRBV28 to TRBJ1-1; 7 nucleotides line up with TRBD1. CDR3 length: 13 amino acids. CDR1 and CDR2 from the germline V gene are MDHEN and SYDVKM. Trimming took 5 bases from V and 7 from J; bases not matched to a gene: 7. CDR3 sequence: CASSHGTEVEAFF. The CDR3 DNA sequence: TGTGCCAGCAGTCACGGGACAGAGGTTGAAGCTTTCTTT.

The rearrangement joins TRBV28 to TRBJ1-4; perhaps TRBD1 as D (5 bases). The CDR3 is 17 residues long. V was pared by 6 bases and J by 2 bases, with 19 bases between. Germline V gene data show CDR1 as MDHEN and CDR2 as SYDVKM. The CDR3 nucleotides are TGTGCCAGCAGCCCTGTCCTGAGGGGCGGGACTAATGAAAAACTGTTTTTT. Translation gives CASSPVLRGGTNEKLFF.

V usage is TRBV5-4 and J usage is TRBJ2-1, with no clear D. In germline, CDR1 is SGHNT, CDR2 YYREEE (reference sequence). V lost 0 bases and J 6 bases, leaving 13 bases between the germline ends. CDR3 length: 15 residues. The CDR3 DNA sequence: TGTGCCAGCAGCTTGGAGGCGTCCGTAGCCAATGAGCAGTTCTTC. Translated: CASSLEASVANEQFF.

In its sample, this clonotype was seen a few times. The chain recombines TRBV12-3 or TRBV12-4 with TRBJ1-5, with TRBD1 identical over 11 bases. J gave up 2 bases and V 3 bases, and 15 bases lay outside the gene matches. The CDR3 totals 20 residues. This chain's CDR3 is CASSLILGTGGLGRNQPQHF. DNA for the CDR3: TGTGCCAGCAGTTTGATCTTAGGGACAGGGGGTCTTGGGCGCAATCAGCCCCAGCATTTT.

This clonotype is categorized as large. V and J are TRBV20-1 and TRBJ1-5, with 7 bases identical to TRBD1. Germline loops: CDR1 DFQATT, CDR2 SNEGSKA (reference sequence). This CDR3 contains 13 residues. V lost 1 base to trimming and J lost 4 bases; unmatched junction nucleotides: 1. The CDR3 nucleotides are TGCAGTGCTAGAGGGGACAGTAATCAGCCCCAGCATTTT. Protein product: CSARGDSNQPQHF.

This clonotype is classed as medium-sized. The V and J genes are TRBV25-1 and TRBJ2-7; no clear D gene. V dropped 7 bases and J dropped 2 bases, with 12 bases sitting between them. The length of the CDR3 is 13 residues. CDR1 is MGHDK and CDR2 is SYGVNS in the germline V gene. CDR3 in amino acids: CASTGRLTYEQYF. CDR3 DNA: TGTGCCAGCACCGGAAGGCTGACCTACGAGCAGTACTTC.

This clonotype ranks as medium-sized (0.01 to 0.1%). CDR3 nucleotide sequence: TGTGCCAGCAGCGTAGGGGCAACAGGGGGATGGTACGAGCAGTACTTC. Its protein is CASSVGATGGWYEQYF. The chain uses TRBV7-9 and TRBJ2-7; 8 nucleotides line up with TRBD1. The germline V gene encodes CDR1 SEHNR and CDR2 FQNEAQ (reference sequence). V lost 5 bases, J lost 4 bases, and 13 bases stayed unmatched. The CDR3 sequence is 16 residues long.

Only a few counts were recorded for this clonotype. This may be a read error: a much more frequent sequence differs by one nucleotide. The CDR3 bases are TGTGCCAGCAGTTTAGGGCCGGACAGGTACTCCTACGAGCGGTACTTC. Protein: CASSLGPDRYSYERYF. The chain combines TRBV27 with TRBJ2-7, with 7 bases matching TRBD1. The CDR3 contains 16 residues. CDR1 MNHEY and CDR2 SMNVEV come from the germline V gene (reference sequence).

This clonotype showed up just once. It may be a read error: a sequence one base away is much more abundant. The chain employs TRBV5-1 and TRBJ2-5, with TRBD2 matching 9 bases. Germline trimming cut 4 bases from V and 4 bases from J; bases unmatched to any gene: 8. This CDR3 region has 15 residues. Germline CDR1 SGHRS, CDR2 YFSETQ. The CDR3 protein is CASSPYLAGLETQYF. Here the CDR3 DNA reads TGCGCCAGCAGCCCTTATCTAGCGGGGCTAGAGACCCAGTACTTC.

By share of the sample, this clonotype is medium-sized. The rearrangement links TRBV6-1 to TRBJ2-7, with D maybe TRBD2 (5 bases). Per germline, CDR1 MNHNS and CDR2 SASEGT. V dropped 6 bases and J dropped 0 bases, with 15 bases sitting between them. CDR3 size: 15 residues. The CDR3 spells CASSPLRAHSYEQYF. The CDR3 DNA sequence: TGTGCCAGCAGCCCATTGAGGGCTCACTCCTACGAGCAGTACTTC.

A remark on this clonotype: At one end, the junction sequence differs from germline, possibly due to a read error. The chain combines TRBV5-1 with TRBJ2-3; D could derive from TRBD1 or TRBD2 (5 bases each). The CDR3 loop spans 14 amino acids. Germline loops: CDR1 SGHRS, CDR2 YFSETQ. Here the CDR3 DNA reads TGCGCCAGCAGCCCCGGGACCCCTGCAGACACGCAGTATTTT. This codes for CASSPGTPADTQYF.

This clonotype was picked up a small number of times. The chain employs TRBV2 and TRBJ2-2; weak D call: TRBD2 (6 bases). This CDR3 region has 16 residues. Germline CDR1 SNHLY, CDR2 FYNNEI. V shed 2 bases and J shed 4 bases, with 14 bases lying between them. The CDR3 sequence is CASSENGGRGTGELFF. As DNA, the CDR3 is TGTGCCAGCAGTGAAAACGGGGGACGGGGCACCGGGGAGCTGTTTTTT.

This clonotype is termed large (0.1 to 1%). V usage is TRBV27 and J usage is TRBJ1-1, with 7 bases fitting TRBD1. There are 14 residues in the CDR3. Germline lookup yields CDR1 MNHEY and CDR2 SMNVEV (reference sequence). V dropped 5 bases and J dropped 3; count of bases not matched to a gene: 6. Written as DNA, the CDR3 is TGTGCCAGCAGTCTACAGGGGAGGTACACTGAAGCTTTCTTT. It yields the protein CASSLQGRYTEAFF.

The V gene is TRBV18, the J gene TRBJ1-1; D is perhaps TRBD1 (5 bases). Germline lookup yields CDR1 KGHSH and CDR2 LQKENI. V lost 1 base and J 5 bases, leaving 17 bases between the germline ends. The length of the CDR3 is 16 residues. CDR3 protein: CASSPRGAGQLTEAFF. The CDR3 DNA follows: TGTGCCAGCTCACCACGAGGGGCGGGCCAACTAACTGAAGCTTTCTTT.

This clonotype is labeled medium-sized. This rearrangement joins TRBV19 to TRBJ2-2, with 7 bases that match TRBD1. Germline trimming cut 7 bases from V and 6 bases from J; bases unmatched to any gene: 8. CDR1 is LNHDA and CDR2 is SQIVND in the germline V gene (reference sequence). CDR3 size: 14 residues. The CDR3: CASTVTGLAGELFF. The DNA of the CDR3 is TGTGCCAGTACCGTGACAGGGCTTGCCGGGGAGCTGTTTTTT.

This clonotype is deemed medium-sized. V gene TRBV10-2 combines with J gene TRBJ2-7; D remains unclear. This CDR3 has 15 amino acids. The germline V and J ends were trimmed by 4 bases and 7 bases, with 20 bases remaining between them. Germline CDR1 is WSHSY and CDR2 is SAAADI. The CDR3 spells CASSVRPAREDEQYF. The CDR3 DNA reads as TGCGCCAGCAGTGTTCGTCCGGCCAGAGAGGATGAGCAGTACTTC.

By frequency in the sample, this clonotype is medium-sized (0.01 to 0.1%). V and J are TRBV19 and TRBJ2-3, with D possibly being TRBD1 or TRBD2 (5 bases each). V lost 7 bases and J 1 base, leaving 18 bases between the germline ends. CDR3 length: 16 amino acids. CDR1 LNHDA and CDR2 SQIVND come from the germline V gene (reference sequence). The CDR3 loop is CASTPRGVDGTDTQYF. CDR3 DNA sequence: TGTGCCAGTACCCCGAGGGGAGTTGATGGCACAGATACGCAGTATTTT.

In its sample, this clonotype was seen a few times. The V gene is TRBV7-8, the J gene TRBJ1-3; D not resolved. Germline CDR1 SGHVS, CDR2 FQNEAQ. The CDR3 runs to 20 residues. Trimming removed 4 bases from V and 4 bases from J, with 29 bases in between. CDR3 in amino acids: CASSSYRMAVGASTGNTIYF. CDR3 nucleotides: TGTGCCAGCAGCTCCTACCGCATGGCGGTGGGCGCCTCGACAGGAAACACCATATATTTT. The whole variable domain, filled in from reference TRBV7-8 and TRBJ1-3, reads GAGVSQSPRYKVAKRGQDVALRCDPISGHVSLFWYQQALGQGPEFLTYFQNEAQLDKSGLPSDRFFAERPEGSVSTLKIQRTQQEDSAVYLCASSSYRMAVGASTGNTIYFGEGSWLTVV.